The 11 T cell receptor beta chains below were found in one sample sequenced in a study of T cells expressing NK-cell markers. TCRdb reprocessed the 5' RACE reads; each CDR3 protein has one entry and no DNA is given. Its table records 200,000 to 300,000 distinct CDR3 sequences. The specimen sequenced was blood T cells: a sorted CD56 or NKG2C T cell subset, CD4+ or CD8+ T cells, or bulk PBMC T cells (not recorded which). The receptors come from a man younger than 30 in good health.

The chain couples TRBV11-3 to TRBJ2-2; the TCRdb D gene call, TRBD1, has no DNA to confirm it. Germline V gene data show CDR1 as SGHNT and CDR2 as YENEEA. This CDR3 is built from 17 residues. CDR3 loop: CASSLALGGAKTGELFF.

The chain links TRBV6-1 to TRBJ2-1; without DNA, the TCRdb call of TRBD1 cannot be checked. This CDR3 contains 13 residues. Germline V gives CDR1 MNHNS, CDR2 SASEGT. The CDR3 loop reads CATTGSPYNEQFF.

The J gene is TRBJ2-5, the V gene TRBV12-3 or TRBV12-4; as DNA is missing, the TRBD2 call by TCRdb cannot be tested. CDR3 size: 14 residues. The CDR3 reads CASSPTRAQETQYF.

The chain carries TRBV18 and TRBJ1-1. Looked up from germline, CDR1 is KGHSH and CDR2 is LQKENI. The CDR3 length is 13 residues. This chain's CDR3 is CASSPLREPEAFF.

J is TRBJ2-7 and V is TRBV28; with no DNA, the TCRdb D assignment of TRBD2 cannot be verified. CDR3 length: 16 residues. CDR1 is MDHEN, CDR2 SYDVKM, per germline. CDR3 protein: CASSLVLGLSSYEQYF.

The rearrangement links TRBV5-5 to TRBJ2-1; TCRdb calls TRBD1, which cannot be checked without DNA. Germline CDR1 SGHKS, CDR2 YYEKEE (reference sequence). This CDR3 is 14 amino acids long. This chain's CDR3 is CASVRGSAYNEQFF.

This chain's CDR3 is CSVENYQGARRNEQFF. The chain joins TRBV29-1 to TRBJ2-1; TCRdb's assignment of TRBD1 cannot be checked, as there is no DNA. The CDR3 runs to 16 residues. The V gene's germline CDR1 is SQVTM and CDR2 ANQGSEA.

The chain joins TRBV12-5 to TRBJ1-1; lacking DNA, the TRBD1 call made by TCRdb goes unchecked. Germline V lookup: CDR1 LGHNT, CDR2 FRNRAP. CDR3 length: 16 amino acids. The CDR3 region is CASGLPPDRMNTEAFF.

This chain connects TRBV20-1 to TRBJ2-3; TCRdb names TRBD2, which stays unverified in the absence of DNA. The CDR3 is 16 residues long. CDR1 and CDR2 from the germline V gene are DFQATT and SNEGSKA (reference sequence). The CDR3 here is CSARDLAGGFTDTQYF.

The rearrangement links TRBV18 to TRBJ1-5; TCRdb selects TRBD1, and the lack of DNA leaves this call unchecked. The germline gives CDR1 KGHSH, CDR2 LQKENI. The CDR3 totals 15 residues. The CDR3 region is CASSPGDRGNQPQHF.

The V call is TRBV5-1, the J call TRBJ2-5. The V gene's germline CDR1 is SGHRS and CDR2 YFSETQ. The CDR3 totals 15 residues. CDR3 protein: CASSLALIQEETQYF.